One and the same sample provided the 14 T cell receptor beta chains below, sequenced in a study of cytomegalovirus exposure and HLA in healthy donors. Primers included in the PCR were 60 Vbeta and 13 Jbeta primers. Sequencing used immunoSEQ multiplex PCR; TCRdb keeps in-frame clones, though not all of them. The repertoire consists of roughly 160,000 clones, with about 82% occurring once and the leading ten covering about 2.4%. What was sequenced was PBMCs. The source is a male donor in good health and CMV-seronegative.

V usage is TRBV29-1 and J usage is TRBJ2-5, with TRBD2 identical over 12 bases. The J segment lost 5 bases and the V segment lost 4 bases, leaving 5 bases of the junction unmatched. The CDR3 extends over 14 amino acids. From germline, CDR1 is SQVTM and CDR2 ANQGSEA. The CDR3: CSVVTSGSRETQYF. The CDR3, as DNA: TGCAGCGTTGTGACTAGCGGGAGTAGGGAGACCCAGTACTTC.

V is TRBV4-3 and J is TRBJ2-1, with TRBD1 identical over 10 bases. The V gene end was trimmed by 4 bases and the J gene end by 7 bases; junction bases not matched to a gene: 10. The CDR3 is 16 residues long. CDR1 is LGHNA and CDR2 is YSLEER in the germline V gene. In DNA, the CDR3 is TGCGCCAGCAGCCGGCAGGCCGGGACAGGGGTTAATGAGCAGTTCTTC. Its protein is CASSRQAGTGVNEQFF.

This clone was seen a single time. This chain links TRBV28 with TRBJ2-5, with D perhaps TRBD1 (6 bases). Germline lookup yields CDR1 MDHEN and CDR2 SYDVKM. Trimming removed 2 bases from V and 3 bases from J, with 13 bases in between. This CDR3 has 15 amino acids. For the CDR3, the DNA is TGTGCCAGCAGTTTAGCGTTGGGGGCTAAAGAGACCCAGTACTTC. It is translated as CASSLALGAKETQYF.

CDR3 nucleotide sequence: TGTGCCAGCAGTGCGTCAGGGCCCCGCTCCTACAATGAGCAGTTCTTC. It encodes CASSASGPRSYNEQFF. This chain joins TRBV28 and TRBJ2-1; TRBD1 might be the D (5 bases). Germline CDR1 is MDHEN and CDR2 is SYDVKM. V lost 5 bases and J lost 0, with 14 bases in between. This CDR3 region has 16 residues.

The rearrangement links TRBV5-4 to TRBJ1-1; 8 bases align to TRBD1. V lost 4 bases to trimming and J lost 3 bases; unmatched junction nucleotides: 17. The length of the CDR3 is 18 residues. Germline loops: CDR1 SGHNT, CDR2 YYREEE (reference sequence). The CDR3: CASSRAGRAGGAHTEAFF. The CDR3 DNA follows: TGTGCCAGCAGCCGTGCTGGGCGGGCAGGGGGCGCGCACACTGAAGCTTTCTTT.

V and J are TRBV4-3 and TRBJ1-4; 7 bases align to TRBD1. V shed 0 bases and J 4 bases; nucleotides not matched to a gene: 2. Germline lookup yields CDR1 LGHNA and CDR2 YSLEER. The CDR3 sequence is 15 residues long. This chain's CDR3 is CASSQEGTDNEKLFF. CDR3 bases: TGCGCCAGCAGCCAAGAAGGGACAGATAATGAAAAACTGTTTTTT.

CDR3 sequence (DNA): TGTGCCAGCAGTCGCCAGGGGGGCCAAGAGACCCAGTACTTC. Protein sequence: CASSRQGGQETQYF. The genes are TRBV6-6 and TRBJ2-5; possible D gene TRBD1, 7 bases. The V gene's germline CDR1 is MNHNY and CDR2 SVGAGI (reference sequence). The CDR3 loop spans 14 amino acids. Trimming shortened V by 5 bases and J by 1 base, and 11 bases separated the two germline ends.

The sample holds a few counts of this clone. J is TRBJ2-3 and V is TRBV6-6; TRBD2 is a possible D gene (5 bases). Germline V gene data show CDR1 as MNHNY and CDR2 as SVGAGI (reference sequence). V was shortened by 5 bases and J by 2 bases, with 17 bases between the two germline ends. The CDR3 contains 16 residues. The CDR3 is CASSAGLAPLTDTQYF. The CDR3 DNA is TGTGCCAGCAGTGCTGGACTGGCCCCCCTCACAGATACGCAGTATTTT.

The J gene is TRBJ1-5, the V gene TRBV15; D might be TRBD1 (6 bases). The CDR3 has 14 amino acids. The germline gives CDR1 LNHNV, CDR2 YYDKDF (reference sequence). The V end lost 8 bases, the J end lost 0 bases, and 11 bases lay between the germline ends. As DNA, the CDR3 is TGTGCCACCTGCCAGGGGCATAGCAATCAGCCCCAGCATTTT. Encoded protein: CATCQGHSNQPQHF.

This rearrangement joins TRBV29-1 to TRBJ2-3; 12 bases map to TRBD2. J lost 0 bases, V lost 1 base, and 5 bases had no gene match. Germline V gene sequence: CDR1 SQVTM, CDR2 ANQGSEA. The CDR3 has 17 residues. The CDR3, as DNA: TGCAGCGTTGAAGGCGGACTAGCGGGACCTAGCACAGATACGCAGTATTTT. Encoded protein: CSVEGGLAGPSTDTQYF.

The chain uses TRBV28 and TRBJ2-1, with 9 positions matching TRBD2. The length of the CDR3 is 14 residues. Germline V gene data show CDR1 as MDHEN and CDR2 as SYDVKM. With V trimmed by 2 bases and J by 7 bases, 3 bases remained unmatched. The CDR3 region is CASSLSGRRNEQFF. The CDR3 coding sequence is TGTGCCAGCAGTTTAAGCGGGAGGCGGAATGAGCAGTTCTTC. Looking up the rest from reference TRBV28 and TRBJ2-1 gives the full variable domain: DVKVTQSSRYLVKRTGEKVFLECVQDMDHENMFWYRQDPGLGLRLIYFSYDVKMKEKGDIPEGYSVSREKKERFSLILESASTNQTSMYLCASSLSGRRNEQFFGPGTRLTVL.

The CDR3 nucleotides are TGTGCCAGTAGTGCGACTAGCGGGGGGGCCTCTAGCACAGATACGCAGTATTTT. Amino acid sequence: CASSATSGGASSTDTQYF. The V gene is TRBV19, the J gene TRBJ2-3; 14 nucleotides agree with TRBD2. Trimming removed 5 bases from V and 0 bases from J; junction bases left unmatched: 7. CDR1 and CDR2 from the germline V gene are LNHDA and SQIVND (reference sequence). The CDR3 runs 18 residues.

This chain joins TRBV25-1 and TRBJ1-4, with D maybe TRBD1 (5 bases). Germline loops: CDR1 MGHDK, CDR2 SYGVNS. The CDR3 consists of 16 residues. Deletions cut 1 base from V and 6 bases from J, with 15 bases between. Here the CDR3 DNA reads TGTGCCAGCAGTGAATCGACCTCGGGAGGGGATGAAAAACTGTTTTTT. Protein: CASSESTSGGDEKLFF.

The chain recombines TRBV7-6 with TRBJ2-5, with TRBD2 matching over 10 bases. The CDR3 has 16 amino acids. Germline CDR1 and CDR2: SGHVS and FNYEAQ. V lost 1 base and J lost 5; bases outside the gene matches: 7. The CDR3 DNA follows: TGTGCCAGCAGCTTAGGGGTAGCGGGGGGCCTGGAGACCCAGTACTTC. This encodes CASSLGVAGGLETQYF.